The clone carrying this TCR beta chain has ten or more counts. These data belong to a study of T-cell reconstitution after alpha-beta-depleted transplantation in children. The CDR3 runs to 13 residues. The V and J ends lost 6 bases and 3 bases, in that order; junction bases with no gene match: 5. In germline, CDR1 is SNHLY, CDR2 FYNNEI. It was with unique molecular identifiers that the TCRbeta library was prepared. TCRdb reprocessed the PCR reads with MiXCR, giving one entry per CDR3 protein. Of about 230,000 distinct CDR3 sequences in the sample, approximately 9.9% were seen once. The TCR comes from a human donor who donated a stem cell graft to a child with SCID. The chain couples TRBV2 to TRBJ2-7; 7 bases are a match to TRBD1. The material was PBMCs from the stem cell graft donor, obtained from the stem cell graft. The CDR3 bases are TGTGCCAGCAGGGTGACAGGGAACTACGAGCAGTACTTC. It yields the protein CASRVTGNYEQYF.